This T cell receptor (beta chain) was profiled in a study of blood T cell repertoires in COVID-19. Study overall: Spain, Italy and the United States supplied samples that represented acute and convalescent COVID-19. T cells, B-cell-depleted T cells, or PBMCs supplied cDNA or gDNA.

Participants reported their clinical history, and cohort assignment relied on those reports. V was trimmed by 2 bases and J by 7 bases, leaving 17 bases between them. The germline gives CDR1 MGHDK, CDR2 SYGVNS. The CDR3 loop spans 16 amino acids. As originally analysed: Cell counts per sample came from amplifying reference gene primers. Sequenced by immunoSEQ multiplex PCR; TCRdb stores in-frame clones only, minus some. V, J and clone size are those of that table, while D and trimming were read from the DNA. The data contain about 380,000 clones, approximately 90% of them seen just once; the ten biggest clones take up around 1.2%.

This TCR was sampled from a young woman who had recovered from COVID-19. Material for sequencing was PBMCs or T cells enriched from blood (not recorded which). V and J are TRBV25-1 and TRBJ2-2, with D perhaps matching TRBD2 (6 bases). CDR3 nucleotide sequence: TGTGCCAGCAGTGAAGGCGGGGTGTGGGGGAACGGGGAGCTGTTTTTT. This codes for CASSEGGVWGNGELFF.